The 17 T cell receptor beta chains below were found in one sample sequenced in a study of beta chain features in type 1 diabetes. Study observations and caveats: All four CD4+ subsets of Type 1 diabetes patients contained TCRB CDR3s that were moderately but significantly shorter.

What was sequenced were expressed TCRB transcripts, since all of the isolated RNA had been reverse transcribed. Using immunoSEQ multiplex PCR, the repertoire was profiled, and TCRdb retains in-frame clones only, with some absent. Of about 700,000 clones listed, around 15% are singletons. No cognate antigen is known for these TCRs. Material: naive CD4+ T cells from blood. Receptor source: a man in his late teens or twenties with type 1 diabetes.

This clone was detected only a few times. The chain uses TRBV9 and TRBJ2-5; TRBD2 aligns across 7 bases. The CDR3 has 17 amino acids. The V segment lost 4 bases and the J segment 2 bases; nucleotides outside the gene matches: 14. CDR1 and CDR2 (germline): SGDLS, YYNGEE. DNA for the CDR3: TGTGCCAGCAGCTTCTCCTCCGGGGCTAGCGGACAAGAGACCCAGTACTTC. Protein: CASSFSSGASGQETQYF.

This clone was counted a few times. The chain is built from TRBV6-5 and TRBJ1-2; D is undetermined. This CDR3 comprises 13 residues. V shed 6 bases and J shed 3 bases, with 11 bases lying between them. The germline CDR1 and CDR2 sequences are MNHEY and SVGAGI. The CDR3 DNA sequence: TGTGCCAGCAGCCAAAGACCGGACTATGGCTACACCTTC. It codes for CASSQRPDYGYTF.

In its sample, this clone was seen a few times. J is TRBJ1-5 and V is TRBV28, with D maybe TRBD1 (5 bases). Deletions cut 8 bases from V and 4 bases from J, with 15 bases between. Germline CDR1 reads MDHEN; CDR2 reads SYDVKM. This CDR3 contains 14 residues. The CDR3 reads CASQPIGANQPQHF. CDR3 nucleotide sequence: TGTGCCAGCCAACCGATTGGGGCGAATCAGCCCCAGCATTTT.

V and J are TRBV30 and TRBJ2-4, with TRBD1 as a possible D gene (6 bases). This CDR3 contains 13 residues. The V end was cut by 4 bases, the J end by 5 bases, with 12 bases between. CDR1 GTSNPN and CDR2 SVGIG come from the germline V gene (reference sequence). CDR3 sequence reads: CAWTQGLQNIQYF. In DNA form, the CDR3 reads TGTGCCTGGACACAGGGTCTACAAAACATTCAGTACTTC.

To note about this clone: Other nucleotide sequences from this sample produce the same CDR3. The J gene is TRBJ2-5, the V gene TRBV29-1; D is unclear. This CDR3 is built from 12 residues. Trimming removed 3 bases from V and 5 bases from J, with 10 bases in between. Germline CDR1 reads SQVTM; CDR2 reads ANQGSEA. In nucleotides, the CDR3 is TGCAGCGTTGAGGTTAGCAGGGAGACCCAGTACTTC. This gives the protein CSVEVSRETQYF.

This clone was found a few times. Other nucleotide sequences from this sample produce the same CDR3. The chain uses TRBV7-6 and TRBJ2-3; D call uncertain. The germline gives CDR1 SGHVS, CDR2 FNYEAQ. The length of the CDR3 is 12 residues. V dropped 1 base and J dropped 4 bases, with 3 bases sitting between them. CDR3 region: CASSLGADTQYF. For the CDR3, the DNA is TGTGCCAGCAGCTTAGGAGCAGATACGCAGTATTTT.

There are a few counts of this clone. The chain recombines TRBV7-6 with TRBJ2-4; either TRBD1 or TRBD2 may supply D (5 bases each). The V gene's germline CDR1 is SGHVS and CDR2 FNYEAQ. The CDR3 runs 16 residues. V shed 3 bases and J shed 4 bases, with 16 bases lying between them. The CDR3 DNA reads TGTGCCAGCAGCTTGGGTCCCCGGGACCCTAAAAACATTCAGTACTTC. It yields the protein CASSLGPRDPKNIQYF.

This chain uses TRBV7-9 with TRBJ1-1; D not certain. The CDR3 covers 13 residues. Germline values: CDR1 SEHNR, CDR2 FQNEAQ (reference sequence). Trimming took 2 bases from V and 6 from J, leaving 10 bases between them. CDR3 in amino acids: CASSLSLVAEAFF. In DNA form, the CDR3 reads TGTGCCAGCAGCTTATCCTTGGTGGCTGAAGCTTTCTTT.

This clone showed up just a few times. The rearrangement uses TRBV6-1 and TRBJ2-7; D remains ambiguous. Trimming left V 3 bases short and J 3 bases short, with 9 bases between. From germline, CDR1 is MNHNS and CDR2 SASEGT. The length of the CDR3 is 13 residues. CDR3 nucleotide sequence: TGTGCCAGCAGTGACAGGAGATACTACGAGCAGTACTTC. Protein product: CASSDRRYYEQYF.

This clone showed up just a few times. This chain uses TRBV4-1 with TRBJ2-5; 13 bases map to TRBD2. There are 15 residues in the CDR3. After removal of 3 bases from V and 9 bases from J, the junction contained 7 bases not matched to a gene. CDR1 is MGHRA and CDR2 is YSYEKL in the germline V gene. This CDR3 reads CASSQGLAGTGAQYF. The DNA for the CDR3 is TGCGCCAGCAGCCAGGGACTAGCGGGGACAGGGGCCCAGTACTTC.

The chain recombines TRBV10-3 with TRBJ2-2; D is uncertain. V dropped 4 bases and J dropped 3 bases, with 9 bases sitting between them. From germline, CDR1 is ENHRY and CDR2 SYGVKD. The CDR3 sequence is 14 residues long. The CDR3 sequence: CAISAQVDTGELFF. CDR3 nucleotide sequence: TGTGCCATCAGTGCCCAGGTCGACACCGGGGAGCTGTTTTTT.

This clone was counted only a few times. The chain has TRBV30 and TRBJ1-5, with D possibly matching TRBD1 (5 bases). The germline gives CDR1 GTSNPN, CDR2 SVGIG (reference sequence). Trimming pared 2 bases from V and 1 base from J, leaving 18 bases between. This CDR3 contains 17 residues. The CDR3 protein is CAWSTNQGVWSNQPQHF. CDR3 DNA sequence: TGTGCCTGGAGTACCAACCAGGGAGTTTGGAGCAATCAGCCCCAGCATTTT.

This clone showed up just a few times. The chain recombines TRBV6-6 with TRBJ2-3, with D perhaps given as TRBD1 or TRBD2 (5 bases each). Between the trimmed V and J ends, which lost 7 bases and 6 bases, there was a span of 23 bases. The CDR3 runs 16 residues. The germline CDR1 and CDR2 sequences are MNHNY and SVGAGI (reference sequence). The CDR3 sequence: CASTFTGTRASDTQYF. The CDR3 coding sequence is TGTGCCAGCACTTTCACCGGGACCAGGGCCTCGGATACGCAGTATTTT.

This clone has just a few counts. V usage is TRBV4-2 and J usage is TRBJ2-5; D ambiguous. Per the germline V gene, CDR1 is LGHNA and CDR2 is YNFKEQ. V lost 6 bases to trimming and J lost 4 bases, with 18 bases between them. The CDR3 runs 15 residues. In nucleotides, the CDR3 is TGTGCCAGCAGTGTGGGTTTTGGATTGGGAGAGACCCAGTACTTC. Translated: CASSVGFGLGETQYF.

This clone was seen only a few times. V gene TRBV15 combines with J gene TRBJ2-3, with D perhaps matching TRBD2 (5 bases). CDR3 length: 15 residues. With 5 bases removed from V and 4 bases from J, the gap between germline ends came to 16 bases. The V gene's germline CDR1 is LNHNV and CDR2 YYDKDF (reference sequence). The CDR3 DNA follows: TGTGCCACCAGCCGGGGTAATCACCCGGCAGATACGCAGTATTTT. Protein sequence: CATSRGNHPADTQYF.

CDR3: CASSLGLGEAFF. In DNA, the CDR3 is TGTGCCAGCAGCTTAGGACTGGGTGAAGCTTTCTTT. The rearrangement joins TRBV7-8 to TRBJ1-1, with no clear D. V shed 1 base and J shed 7 bases, with 7 bases lying between them. This CDR3 is 12 amino acids long. Germline CDR1 reads SGHVS; CDR2 reads FQNEAQ. The variable domain in full, with the rest retrieved from reference TRBV7-8 and TRBJ1-1, is GAGVSQSPRYKVAKRGQDVALRCDPISGHVSLFWYQQALGQGPEFLTYFQNEAQLDKSGLPSDRFFAERPEGSVSTLKIQRTQQEDSAVYLCASSLGLGEAFFGQGTRLTVV.

This clone was seen more than once but under ten times. V and J are TRBV5-1 and TRBJ1-5; no firm D call. The ends were cut back, 4 bases at V and 8 bases at J, with 19 bases in the middle. Germline values: CDR1 SGHRS, CDR2 YFSETQ. This CDR3 spans 15 amino acids. The CDR3: CASSPAAFPQEPQHF. The DNA of the CDR3 is TGCGCCAGCAGCCCGGCTGCCTTCCCGCAGGAGCCCCAGCATTTT.